This entry concerns a single T cell receptor beta chain. Its antigen is still unknown. Germline CDR1 reads MNHNS; CDR2 reads SASEGT. The CDR3 consists of 12 residues. The V end lost 7 bases, the J end lost 2 bases, and 9 bases lay between the germline ends. The sample is drawn from a study of shared clonotypes between healthy human individuals. Study-level results: Compared with memory subsets, naive subsets generally had larger estimated richness.

Division of CD4+ cells produced a CD45RA+ naive subset and a CD45RA-negative memory subset. Deep was the level at which the assay was run. Some clones are missing from TCRdb's copy, which holds only in-frame ones; the method was immunoSEQ multiplex PCR. This table has roughly 1,000,000 clones, about four fifths appearing once. The sequence came from a young man in good health. Some clones in this sample may be carry-over from other donors' samples. The chain links TRBV6-1 to TRBJ2-7, with D uncertain. Sequencing used memory CD4+ T cells from PBMCs. Subset given: CD45RA-negative fraction. This chain's CDR3 is CASKHSAYEQYF. In nucleotides, the CDR3 is TGTGCCAGCAAGCACAGCGCCTACGAGCAGTACTTC.